These 5 T cell receptor beta chains share one sample of origin, sequenced in a study of shared clonotypes between healthy human individuals. Naive CD8 populations comprised CD45RO-negative cells positively selected for CCR7, excluding terminally differentiated effector memory CD45RA+ cells. Only in-frame clones appear in the TCRdb table, and some are missing; sequencing was by immunoSEQ multiplex PCR. The sample yields just over 2,000,000 clones, approximately 94% seen once. Material: naive CD8+ T cells sorted from blood. These receptors all stem from a man aged 18 to 30 in good health.

The chain links TRBV15 to TRBJ2-7; TRBD2 matches at 13 bases. In germline, CDR1 is LNHNV, CDR2 YYDKDF (reference sequence). After removal of 3 bases from V and 7 bases from J, the junction contained 6 bases not matched to a gene. This CDR3 comprises 15 residues. CDR3 bases: TGTGCCACCAGCAGGGGACTAGCGGGACTGGGGGAGCAGTACTTC. Protein sequence: CATSRGLAGLGEQYF.

This clone was seen only once. The V gene is TRBV13, the J gene TRBJ1-4, with 9 nucleotides matching TRBD1. The CDR3 covers 14 residues. The V gene end was trimmed by 7 bases and the J gene end by 7 bases; junction bases not matched to a gene: 7. CDR1 is PRHDT, CDR2 FYEKMQ, per germline (reference sequence). The CDR3 DNA is TGTGCCAGCACCAAAGACAGGGGGTCTGAAAAACTGTTTTTT. It codes for CASTKDRGSEKLFF. The entire variable domain, with the rest obtained from reference TRBV13 and TRBJ1-4, is as follows: AAGVIQSPRHLIKEKRETATLKCYPIPRHDTVYWYQQGPGQDPQFLISFYEKMQSDKGSIPDRFSAQQFSDYHSELNMSSLELGDSALYFCASTKDRGSEKLFFGSGTQLSVL.

This chain uses TRBV12-1 with TRBJ1-5. TRBV12-1 corresponds to a pseudogene. The length of the CDR3 is 21 residues. The chain's CDR3 is CASSFKVGRDISPSNGQPQHF. In DNA, the CDR3 is TGTGCCAGCAGCTTCAAAGTTGGAAGGGATATCTCCCCTAGTAATGGTCAGCCCCAGCATTTT.

This chain joins TRBV6-1 and TRBJ1-1; D uncertain. V lost 5 bases and J lost 11, with 15 bases in between. The CDR3 has 12 residues. Germline V CDR1 and CDR2: MNHNS, SASEGT. CDR3 amino acids: CASSQDDLSAFF. The CDR3 DNA reads TGTGCCAGCAGTCAGGACGATCTCTCGGCTTTCTTT.

This chain uses TRBV10-2 with TRBJ2-1; 8 nucleotides align to TRBD2. The CDR3 contains 19 residues. Germline V gene lookup returns CDR1 WSHSY and CDR2 SAAADI. V lost 2 bases and J lost 3; bases outside the gene matches: 15. The CDR3 spells CASSEPTTSGSRGYNEQFF. The CDR3 DNA reads TGCGCCAGCAGTGAGCCGACCACAAGCGGGAGCAGAGGCTACAATGAGCAGTTCTTC.